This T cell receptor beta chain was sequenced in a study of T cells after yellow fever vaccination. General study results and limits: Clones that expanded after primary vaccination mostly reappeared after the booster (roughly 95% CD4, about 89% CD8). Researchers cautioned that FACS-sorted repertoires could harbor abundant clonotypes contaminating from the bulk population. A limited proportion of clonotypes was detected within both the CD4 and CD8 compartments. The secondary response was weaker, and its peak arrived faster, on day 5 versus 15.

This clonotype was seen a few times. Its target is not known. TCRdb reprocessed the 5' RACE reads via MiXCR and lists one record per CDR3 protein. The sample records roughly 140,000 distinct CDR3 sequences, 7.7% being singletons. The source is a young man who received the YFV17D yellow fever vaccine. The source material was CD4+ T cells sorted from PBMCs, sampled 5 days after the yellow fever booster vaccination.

CDR3 sequence reads: CSARGTSGRARDTQYF. CDR3 DNA: TGCAGTGCTAGAGGGACTAGCGGGAGGGCCCGTGATACGCAGTATTTT. The rearrangement uses TRBV20-1 and TRBJ2-3, with 15 bases that match TRBD2. There are 16 residues in the CDR3. CDR1 is DFQATT and CDR2 is SNEGSKA in the germline V gene (reference sequence). Unmatched junction bases numbered 5, after V lost 1 base and J lost 6 bases.